This entry lists 14 T cell receptor beta chains sequenced from one sample in a study of T cell repertoires in cytomegalovirus infection. TCRdb called the reads again in MiXCR, with one record for every CDR3 protein. The table has roughly 120,000 distinct CDR3 sequences, over 9% seen once; the top ten hold around 33%. No antigen has been assigned to these receptors. The material sequenced was PBMCs, sequenced either directly or after in vitro stimulation (not recorded which). These receptors were obtained from a human donor in good health (CMV status not recorded). Some clones in this sample may be carry-over from other donors' samples.

This clonotype was observed at least ten times. The J gene is TRBJ2-1, the V gene TRBV7-2; TRBD2 might be the D (5 bases). CDR1 and CDR2 from the germline V gene are SGHTA and FQGNSA. V dropped 2 bases and J dropped 0 bases, with 8 bases sitting between them. This CDR3 has 15 amino acids. DNA for the CDR3: TGTGCCAGCAGCTTAAGGAGCGGCTCCTACAATGAGCAGTTCTTC. Encoded protein: CASSLRSGSYNEQFF.

With regard to this clonotype: This may be a read error, as it is one base from a much larger clone. This sequence joins TRBV7-4 and TRBJ2-1, with 7 bases lining up with TRBD2. Germline V gives CDR1 SGHVT, CDR2 SQSDAQ. J lost 5 bases, V lost 5 bases, and 9 bases had no gene match. CDR3 size: 15 residues. The DNA of the CDR3 is TGTGCCAGCAGCCCCAAAAGCGGGAACAACAATGAGCAGTTCTTC. Protein: CASSPKSGNNNEQFF.

This clonotype was detected many times. The chain has TRBV7-9 and TRBJ2-7; D uncertain. Germline V gene lookup returns CDR1 SEHNR and CDR2 FQNEAQ (reference sequence). The CDR3 length is 17 residues. The V end was cut by 0 bases, the J end by 0 bases, with 15 bases between. The CDR3 DNA reads TGTGCCAGCAGCTTAGCTACAGCCTACAGTAGCTCCTACGAGCAGTACGTC. Its protein is CASSLATAYSSSYEQYV.

The chain carries TRBV2 and TRBJ1-5; perhaps TRBD1 as D (5 bases). Germline CDR1 reads SNHLY; CDR2 reads FYNNEI. V lost 4 bases and J lost 4, with 14 bases in between. The CDR3 sequence is 15 residues long. The CDR3 nucleotides are TGTGCCAGCAGTGGCCTGGGGGGAACGAATCAGCCCCAGCATTTT. Encoded protein: CASSGLGGTNQPQHF. Together with reference TRBV2 and TRBJ1-5, the CDR3 gives the full variable domain: EPEVTQTPSHQVTQMGQEVILRCVPISNHLYFYWYRQILGQKVEFLVSFYNNEISEKSEIFDDQFSVERPDGSNFTLKIRSTKLEDSAMYFCASSGLGGTNQPQHFGDGTRLSIL.

This clonotype was detected a few times. This chain links TRBV7-2 with TRBJ2-7; 12 bases line up with TRBD2. The CDR3 is 18 amino acids. The germline CDR1 and CDR2 sequences are SGHTA and FQGNSA. V trimming: 5 bases; J trimming: 3 bases; junction bases outside the gene matches: 14. The CDR3 reads CASSLGLAGHRVYYEQYV. The CDR3 nucleotides are TGTGCCAGCAGCCTTGGACTAGCGGGACATCGGGTTTACTACGAGCAGTACGTC.

Ten or more counts support this clonotype. The V and J genes are TRBV7-2 and TRBJ2-3; 11 nucleotides match TRBD1. The junction had 6 bases not matched to a gene; V was cut back by 4 bases and J by 15 bases. The CDR3 consists of 12 residues. The germline V gene encodes CDR1 SGHTA and CDR2 FQGNSA. CDR3 bases: TGTGCCAGCAGCTCCCGGGACAGGGGGTTATATTTT. Translation: CASSSRDRGLYF.

V usage is TRBV7-8 and J usage is TRBJ2-7, with 9 positions matching TRBD2. Germline V lookup: CDR1 SGHVS, CDR2 FQNEAQ. The V segment lost 6 bases and the J segment 3 bases; nucleotides outside the gene matches: 9. This CDR3 contains 15 residues. The CDR3 coding sequence is TGTGCCAGCAGTTCCAATCTAGCGGGAAACTACGAGCAGTACTTC. It translates to CASSSNLAGNYEQYF.

This clonotype was seen repeatedly, ten times or more. The chain carries TRBV19 and TRBJ1-5, with 9 bases matching TRBD1. V gave up 8 bases and J gave up 11 bases; unmatched junction bases: 13. The V gene's germline CDR1 is LNHDA and CDR2 SQIVND (reference sequence). The CDR3 sequence is 14 residues long. The CDR3 DNA reads as TGTGCCAGTCGAAGGGACAGGGCAATCACAGCCCAGCATTTT. It is translated as CASRRDRAITAQHF. The whole variable domain, filled in from reference TRBV19 and TRBJ1-5, reads DGGITQSPKYLFRKEGQNVTLSCEQNLNHDAMYWYRQDPGQGLRLIYYSQIVNDFQKGDIAEGYSVSREKKESFPLTVTSAQKNPTAFYLCASRRDRAITAQHFGDGTRLSIL.

This clonotype was seen once. It may be a read error: a sequence one base away is much more abundant. This chain joins TRBV12-3 or TRBV12-4 and TRBJ2-1, with 15 bases identical to TRBD2. This CDR3 is built from 16 residues. CDR3 coding DNA: TGTGCCAGCAGTTGGACTAGCGGGAGGGGGGGCAATGAGCAGTCCTTC. It encodes CASSWTSGRGGNEQSF.

This clonotype was counted ten times or more. The chain employs TRBV12-3 or TRBV12-4 and TRBJ1-1; tentative D call: TRBD1 (6 bases). The CDR3 length is 13 residues. The ends were cut back, 8 bases at V and 3 bases at J, with 13 bases in the middle. CDR3 loop: CASGGGPYTEAFF. As DNA, the CDR3 is TGTGCCAGCGGGGGGGGGCCTTACACTGAAGCTTTCTTT.

This clonotype was observed many times. The rearrangement uses TRBV11-2 and TRBJ1-1; 8 bases map to TRBD1. Germline values: CDR1 SGHAT, CDR2 FQNNGV. This CDR3 spans 14 amino acids. V lost 3 bases and J lost 1; bases outside the gene matches: 1. CDR3 sequence: CASSFGQGNTEAFF. For the CDR3, the DNA is TGTGCCAGCAGCTTTGGACAGGGGAACACTGAAGCTTTCTTT. Supplemented by reference TRBV11-2 and TRBJ1-1, the full variable domain reads EAGVAQSPRYKIIEKRQSVAFWCNPISGHATLYWYQQILGQGPKLLIQFQNNGVVDDSQLPKDRFSAERLKGVDSTLKIQPAKLEDSAVYLCASSFGQGNTEAFFGQGTRLTVV.

The J gene is TRBJ2-7, the V gene TRBV12-3 or TRBV12-4; TRBD1 agrees at 8 bases. With 5 bases clipped from V and 5 bases from J, the junction kept 8 bases outside the gene matches. CDR3 length equals 14 residues. The CDR3, as DNA: TGTGCCAGCAGTCCACGGACAGGGAGCCACGAGCAGTACTTC. Protein: CASSPRTGSHEQYF.

This clonotype was found many times. The chain uses TRBV7-8 and TRBJ2-7; 8 bases map to TRBD1. Trimming took 1 base from V and 8 from J; bases not matched to a gene: 13. Germline V gene lookup returns CDR1 SGHVS and CDR2 FQNEAQ. There are 16 residues in the CDR3. The CDR3 protein is CASSLVCADRVFKQYV. The CDR3 DNA reads TGTGCCAGCAGCTTAGTATGCGCGGACAGGGTCTTTAAGCAGTACGTC.

This clonotype was counted many times. The rearrangement links TRBV7-2 to TRBJ1-1; maybe TRBD1 (5 bases). The CDR3 length is 14 residues. Deletions cut 4 bases from V and 2 bases from J, with 11 bases between. The germline V gene encodes CDR1 SGHTA and CDR2 FQGNSA. CDR3 coding DNA: TGTGCCAGCAGCTCTTTTGGGGCAAACACTGAAGCTTTCTTT. Translated: CASSSFGANTEAFF.